This TCR beta chain was captured in a study of patients and donors after allogeneic stem cell transplantation. Germline V CDR1 and CDR2: MNHEY, SVGEGT. The CDR3 is 16 residues long. V was pared by 4 bases and J by 5 bases, with 13 bases of the junction left unmatched. From the RT-PCR reads, TCRdb called clonotypes with MiXCR, one entry per CDR3 protein. The sample has around 200,000 distinct CDR3 sequences, about 37% seen once. This clonotype has a handful of counts. Sequenced input: blood, either unsorted or a sorted T cell fraction (not recorded which). The chain recombines TRBV6-2 or TRBV6-3 with TRBJ1-1, with 7 bases matching TRBD1. The origin of this receptor is a human donor who was either an allogeneic HSCT recipient or a stem cell or donor lymphocyte infusion donor (not recorded which). It is not recorded whose cells these are; they may come from a transplant donor. The DNA of the CDR3 is TGTGCCAGCAGTTTTTCCCCCCTCGACAGGGCTACTGAAGCTTTCTTT. Translation: CASSFSPLDRATEAFF.